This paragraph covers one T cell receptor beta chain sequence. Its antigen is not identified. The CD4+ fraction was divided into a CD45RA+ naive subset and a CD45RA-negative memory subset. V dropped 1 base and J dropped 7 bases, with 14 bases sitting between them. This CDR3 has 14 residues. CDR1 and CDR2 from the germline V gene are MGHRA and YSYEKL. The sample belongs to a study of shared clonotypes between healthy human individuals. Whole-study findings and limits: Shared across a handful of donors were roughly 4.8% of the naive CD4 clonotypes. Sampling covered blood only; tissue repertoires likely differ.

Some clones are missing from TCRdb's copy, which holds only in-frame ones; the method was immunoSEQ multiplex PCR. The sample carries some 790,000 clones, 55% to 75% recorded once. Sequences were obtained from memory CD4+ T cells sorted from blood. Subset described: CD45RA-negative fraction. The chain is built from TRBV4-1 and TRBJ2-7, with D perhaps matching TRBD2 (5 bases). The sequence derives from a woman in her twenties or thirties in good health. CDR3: CASSQAGLIAEQYF. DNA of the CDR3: TGCGCCAGCAGCCAAGCCGGACTGATTGCTGAGCAGTACTTC.